This TCR beta chain was captured by sequencing in a study of blood T cell repertoires in COVID-19. About the research overall: Acute and convalescent COVID-19 specimens originated in the United States, Italy and Spain. Sample material is recorded as cDNA or gDNA derived from T cells, B-cell-depleted T cells, or PBMCs.

Germline CDR1 reads SGDLS; CDR2 reads YYNGEE. Losses at the gene ends were 2 bases for V and 1 base for J; bases not matched to a gene: 8. This CDR3 comprises 16 residues. In the authors' workflow: Counts of nucleated cells, estimated from reference gene primer amplification, were obtained. TCRdb's copy holds only in-frame clones and misses some; the assay was immunoSEQ multiplex PCR. V and J calls plus clone size are reproduced from that table; the DNA served to infer D and trimming. Among tens of thousands of clones listed, 70% to 85% were seen once. The genes are TRBV9 and TRBJ2-5; 7 bases match TRBD1. The clonotype originates from a man aged 50-59 years with acute or convalescent COVID-19. Sequencing was performed on peripheral blood. CDR3 loop: CASSVSPGGSQETQYF. Written as DNA, the CDR3 is TGTGCCAGCAGCGTTTCCCCAGGGGGTTCCCAAGAGACCCAGTACTTC.